This TCR beta chain was documented in a study of response to subunit inactivated influenza vaccine. Study-level points and caveats: Authors suggested each seasonal flu vaccination may recruit only limited numbers of new T cells.

From the RT-PCR reads, TCRdb called clonotypes with MiXCR, one entry per CDR3 protein. The sample shows approximately 680,000 distinct CDR3 sequences, around a sixth of them seen only once. This clonotype was observed a handful of times. Its antigen is unidentified. Germline V gene sequence: CDR1 SGHRS, CDR2 YFSETQ. The CDR3 is made up of 14 amino acids. Trimming stripped 4 bases from V and 2 bases from J, with 13 bases between. The J gene is TRBJ2-7, the V gene TRBV5-1; a weak D match, TRBD1 (5 bases). The sequencing here drew on PBMCs from blood, taken less than 13 days after vaccination. This sequence originates from a man between 45 and 60 years old who received an inactivated influenza vaccine. The CDR3 region is CASSPATATYEQYF. CDR3 bases: TGCGCCAGCAGCCCGGCGACAGCCACCTACGAGCAGTACTTC.